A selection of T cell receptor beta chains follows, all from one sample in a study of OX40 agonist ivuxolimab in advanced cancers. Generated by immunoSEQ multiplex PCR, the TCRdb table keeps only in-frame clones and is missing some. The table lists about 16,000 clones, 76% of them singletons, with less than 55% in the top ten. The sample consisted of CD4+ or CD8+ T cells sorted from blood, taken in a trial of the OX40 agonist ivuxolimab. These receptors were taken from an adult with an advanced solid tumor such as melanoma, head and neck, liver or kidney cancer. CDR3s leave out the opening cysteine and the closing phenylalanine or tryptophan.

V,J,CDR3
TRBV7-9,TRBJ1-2,ASSLEGQINYGYT
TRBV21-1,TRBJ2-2,ASSPMGGHFLNTGELF
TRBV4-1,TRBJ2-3,ASSQRQAPTDTQY
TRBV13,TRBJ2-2,ASSPGGVKTGELF
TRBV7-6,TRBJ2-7,ASSLDSIRVDEQY
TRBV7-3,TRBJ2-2,ASSPGLNTGELF
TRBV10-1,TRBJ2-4,ASRISDKTAKNIQY
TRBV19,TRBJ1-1,ASSMGGDSLAEAF
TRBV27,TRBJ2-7,ASRISGAPLYEQY
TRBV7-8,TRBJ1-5,ASSLVPLSRPQH
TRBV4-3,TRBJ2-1,ASSPRWRETDEQF
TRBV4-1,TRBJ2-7,ASSQDPSGFNEQY
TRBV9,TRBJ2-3,ASSLSVGGGTDTQY
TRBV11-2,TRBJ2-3,ASSLAGILADTQY
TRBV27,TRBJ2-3,ASSSGQGAMNTQY
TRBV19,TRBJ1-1,ASSIGTGASMNTEAF
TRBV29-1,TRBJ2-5,SVEKPGRRKQETQY
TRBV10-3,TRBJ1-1,AISEFRVHTEAF
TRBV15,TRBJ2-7,ATSRTDPGEQY
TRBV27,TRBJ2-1,ASTATGTRDNEQF
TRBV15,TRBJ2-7,ATSRGSGSSYEQY
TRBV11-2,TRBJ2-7,ASSFSGQREQY
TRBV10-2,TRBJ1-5,ASSVGRGYSNQPQH
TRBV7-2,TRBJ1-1,ASSFVTGDGTEAF
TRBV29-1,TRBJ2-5,SVGLAGYQETQY
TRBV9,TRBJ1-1,ASSVATLGTEAF
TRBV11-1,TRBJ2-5,ASSSEERGPQETQY
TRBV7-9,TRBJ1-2,ASSLAVYGYT
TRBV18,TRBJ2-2,ASSPPFRQGVTGELF
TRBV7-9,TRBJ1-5,ASSPVRGNQPQH
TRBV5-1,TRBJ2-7,ARGVKRLRSSYEQY
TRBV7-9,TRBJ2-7,ASTSALDYEQY
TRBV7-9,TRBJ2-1,ASSGQTGAREQF
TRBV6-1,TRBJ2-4,ASSEWEDARGNIQY
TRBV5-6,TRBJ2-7,ASSHRGETYYEQY
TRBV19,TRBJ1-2,ASSIGRVHGYT
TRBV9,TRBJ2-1,ASSVEEQGGLHREQF
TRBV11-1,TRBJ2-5,ASSSHRQETQY
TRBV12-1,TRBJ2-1,ASSRPHRDRGPWEQF
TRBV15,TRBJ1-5,ATSRDVSTTQPQH
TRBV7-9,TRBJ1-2,ASSLARPGGNYGYT
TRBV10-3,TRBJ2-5,AISDLAGGQETQY
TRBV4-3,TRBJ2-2,ASSQDRAVNTGELF
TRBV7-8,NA,ASSNKVRTGVTHEQY
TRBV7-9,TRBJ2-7,ASSATGQLYHEQY
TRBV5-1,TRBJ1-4,ASSLEQVNEKLF
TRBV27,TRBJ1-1,ASSFAGALTEAF
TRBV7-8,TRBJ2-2,ASSSLPGNTGELF
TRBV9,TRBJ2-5,ASSVVPQETQY
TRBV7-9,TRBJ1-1,ASGAENTEAF
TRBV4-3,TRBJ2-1,ASSQDEGYRQF